This TCR beta chain was retrieved from a study of blood T cell repertoires in COVID-19. Study summary: There were acute and convalescent COVID-19 samples, and they came from the United States, Italy and Spain. PBMCs, B-cell-depleted T cells, or T cells provided the cDNA or gDNA that made up the material.

This clone was found once. In germline, CDR1 is SGHNT, CDR2 YYREEE (reference sequence). CDR3 length: 20 residues. V was pared by 0 bases and J by 0 bases, with 22 bases between. In the source study's methods: Nucleated cell counts were estimated from reference gene primer amplification. Some clones are missing from TCRdb's copy, which holds only in-frame ones; the method was immunoSEQ multiplex PCR. The V and J calls and clone size come from that table; D and trimming were worked out from the DNA. Of approximately 220,000 clones detected, 81% appear once; the ten largest clones hold around 8%. What was sequenced was peripheral blood. The chain joins TRBV5-4 to TRBJ2-4; D is possibly TRBD2 (5 bases). The clonotype was recovered from a woman of 80 years or more with acute or convalescent COVID-19. In DNA, the CDR3 is TGTGCCAGCAGCTTGGATTCTTCGGTCGGGGTAGATCTAGCCAAAAACATTCAGTACTTC. This gives the protein CASSLDSSVGVDLAKNIQYF.